A single sample is the source of the 8 T cell receptor beta chains below, sequenced in a study of CD8+CD57+ T cells in acquired aplastic anemia (dated by TCRdb to 2016 to 2018). Data came from an Illumina HiSeq 2000. Genomic DNA was used as template for profiling of TCR beta VDJ combinations and CDR3 sequences. TCRdb redid the processing of the public reads, applying fastp at Q25 and MiXCR, and retained in-frame beta chains. Rows are combined by CDR3 protein, so each entry shows the most common genes and DNA. The sample data list 100,000 to 150,000 distinct CDR3 sequences, and 45% to 60% of these were observed just once. Roughly 32% of the sample is taken by the ten largest. The patients picked for sequencing were ones in whom flow cytometry had shown an expansion of CD8+CD57+ cells. The sequenced sample was sorted CD4+, CD8+, or CD8+CD57+ T cells (not recorded which) from PBMCs. The receptors shown here come from a human donor with aplastic anemia.

The chain joins TRBV2 to TRBJ2-4, with 11 bases aligning to TRBD2. The CDR3 is 18 amino acids. V was clipped by 4 bases and J by 9 bases; unmatched bases: 17. Per the germline V gene, CDR1 is SNHLY and CDR2 is FYNNEI. In DNA form, the CDR3 reads TGTGCCAGCAGTGGCCTCCTTAGCGGGGGGGGAGGTGTCTTCATTCAGTACTTC. Translating it yields CASSGLLSGGGGVFIQYF.

This clonotype was recorded a few times. V is TRBV5-1 and J is TRBJ1-1, with D possibly TRBD1 on 6 matching bases. This CDR3 is built from 14 residues. Germline CDR1 SGHRS, CDR2 YFSETQ. The ends were cut back, 2 bases at V and 2 bases at J, with 10 bases in the middle. This chain's CDR3 is CASSFQTGNTEAFF. As DNA, the CDR3 is TGCGCCAGCAGCTTTCAGACAGGAAACACTGAAGCTTTCTTT.

This clonotype was counted only a few times. The genes are TRBV15 and TRBJ1-6; TRBD1 might be the D (6 bases). With 7 bases removed from V and 7 bases from J, the gap between germline ends came to 11 bases. CDR1 is LNHNV, CDR2 YYDKDF, per germline (reference sequence). This CDR3 is built from 13 residues. CDR3 sequence: CATTGGVNSPLHF. DNA for the CDR3: TGTGCCACCACGGGGGGCGTCAATTCACCCCTCCACTTT. Looking up the rest from reference TRBV15 and TRBJ1-6 gives the full variable domain: DAMVIQNPRYQVTQFGKPVTLSCSQTLNHNVMYWYQQKSSQAPKLLFHYYDKDFNNEADTPDNFQSRRPNTSFCFLDIRSPGLGDTAMYLCATTGGVNSPLHFGNGTRLTVT.

The chain combines TRBV29-1 with TRBJ1-1; weak D call: TRBD1 (5 bases). Germline V lookup: CDR1 SQVTM, CDR2 ANQGSEA. Trimming took off 7 bases at V and 1 base at J, with 10 bases between the two ends. This CDR3 is built from 12 residues. The CDR3 region is CSGGRRNTEAFF. The CDR3 nucleotides read TGCAGCGGGGGGAGAAGGAACACTGAAGCTTTCTTT.

This clonotype was counted once. The rearrangement uses TRBV15 and TRBJ2-1; either TRBD1 or TRBD2 may fit D (6 bases each). Germline CDR1 and CDR2: LNHNV and YYDKDF (reference sequence). V was trimmed by 5 bases and J by 3 bases, leaving 17 bases between them. This CDR3 comprises 16 residues. This CDR3 reads CATSDGGQGLYNEQFF. The CDR3, as DNA: TGTGCCACCAGCGACGGAGGGCAGGGGCTCTACAATGAGCAGTTCTTC.

The CDR3 reads CASSENRDGETQYF. The CDR3 DNA is TGTGCCAGCAGTGAGAACAGGGACGGAGAGACCCAGTACTTC. The chain uses TRBV25-1 and TRBJ2-5, with a weak D call TRBD1 (6 bases). The CDR3 totals 14 residues. V was shortened by 3 bases and J by 4 bases, with 12 bases between the two germline ends. Looked up from germline, CDR1 is MGHDK and CDR2 is SYGVNS.

The CDR3 sequence: CATSDPRTGGIQPQHF. In DNA form, the CDR3 reads TGTGCCACCAGTGACCCCAGGACAGGGGGAATTCAGCCCCAGCATTTT. The chain employs TRBV24-1 and TRBJ1-5; 10 bases align to TRBD1. The trim removed 4 bases at V and 6 bases at J, leaving 8 bases unmatched. Germline V gene lookup returns CDR1 KGHDR and CDR2 SFDVKD. The CDR3 totals 16 residues.

V gene TRBV7-9 combines with J gene TRBJ2-7; the D gene is possibly TRBD1 (5 bases). V lost 4 bases, J lost 7 bases, and 11 bases lay in between. Germline V gene sequence: CDR1 SEHNR, CDR2 FQNEAQ (reference sequence). This CDR3 has 12 amino acids. DNA of the CDR3: TGTGCCAGCAGCTCGGGCACAGGAGAGCAGTACTTC. Translated, it gives CASSSGTGEQYF.